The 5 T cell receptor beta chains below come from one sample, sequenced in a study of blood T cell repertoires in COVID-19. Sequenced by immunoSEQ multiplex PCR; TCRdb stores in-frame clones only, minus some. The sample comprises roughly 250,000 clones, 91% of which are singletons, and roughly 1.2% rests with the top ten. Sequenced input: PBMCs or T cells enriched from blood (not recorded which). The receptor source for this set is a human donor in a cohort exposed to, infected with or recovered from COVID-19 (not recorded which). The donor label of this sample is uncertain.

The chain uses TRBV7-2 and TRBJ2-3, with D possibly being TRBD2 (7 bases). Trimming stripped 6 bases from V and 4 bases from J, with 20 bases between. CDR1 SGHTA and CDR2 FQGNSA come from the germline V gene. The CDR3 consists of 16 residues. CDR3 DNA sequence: TGTGCCAGCAGGGCCCAGGGAGGGGGGGCTGCAGATACGCAGTATTTT. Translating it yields CASRAQGGGAADTQYF.

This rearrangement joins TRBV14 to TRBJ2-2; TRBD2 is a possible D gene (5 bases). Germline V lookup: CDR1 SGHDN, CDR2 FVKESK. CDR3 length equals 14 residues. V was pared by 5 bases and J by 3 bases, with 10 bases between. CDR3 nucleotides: TGTGCCAGCAGCTTAACTAGGCACACCGGGGAGCTGTTTTTT. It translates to CASSLTRHTGELFF. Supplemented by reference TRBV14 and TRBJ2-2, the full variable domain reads EAGVTQFPSHSVIEKGQTVTLRCDPISGHDNLYWYRRVMGKEIKFLLHFVKESKQDESGMPNNRFLAERTGGTYSTLKVQPAELEDSGVYFCASSLTRHTGELFFGEGSRLTVL.

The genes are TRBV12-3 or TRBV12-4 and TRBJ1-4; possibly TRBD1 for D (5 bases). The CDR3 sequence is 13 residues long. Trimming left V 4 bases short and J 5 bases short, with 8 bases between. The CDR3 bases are TGTGCCAGCAGTTGGGGGGGGAATGAAAAACTGTTTTTT. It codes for CASSWGGNEKLFF.

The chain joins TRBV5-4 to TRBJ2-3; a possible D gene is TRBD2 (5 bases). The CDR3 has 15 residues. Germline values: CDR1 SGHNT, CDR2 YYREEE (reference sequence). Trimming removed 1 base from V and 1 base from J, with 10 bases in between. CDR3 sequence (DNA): TGTGCCAGCAGCTTGTCCGGGGTGGGCACAGATACGCAGTATTTT. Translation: CASSLSGVGTDTQYF.

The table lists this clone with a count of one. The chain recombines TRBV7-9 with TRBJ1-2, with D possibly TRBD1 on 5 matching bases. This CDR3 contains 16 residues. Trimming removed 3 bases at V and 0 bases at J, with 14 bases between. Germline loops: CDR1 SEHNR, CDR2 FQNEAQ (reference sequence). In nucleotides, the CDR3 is TGTGCCAGCAGCTTCTACGGGGGATTATCTAACTATGGCTACACCTTC. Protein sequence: CASSFYGGLSNYGYTF. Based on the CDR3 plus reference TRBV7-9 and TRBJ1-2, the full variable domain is DTGVSQNPRHKITKRGQNVTFRCDPISEHNRLYWYRQTLGQGPEFLTYFQNEAQLEKSRLLSDRFSAERPKGSFSTLEIQRTEQGDSAMYLCASSFYGGLSNYGYTFGSGTRLTVV.